A single sample is the source of the 19 T cell receptor beta chains below, sequenced in a study of vaccination and CD4 T cells after COVID-19. Stated treatment: approximately nine-day PBMC culture with coronavirus spike peptide pools or control peptides (ViraFEST assay). Antigens for these TCRs are unknown. Cultured CD4+ T cell DNA underwent sequencing with the Oncomine TCR Beta short-read assay. TCRdb ran MiXCR on the PCR reads and lists one entry per CDR3 protein. The sample holds about 21,000 distinct CDR3 sequences; approximately 67% are singletons and the top ten take 20% to 25%. The source material was CD4+ T cells from blood, cultured in vitro, sampled before SARS-CoV-2 vaccination. Receptors were obtained from a human donor who received a COVID-19 vaccine.

The genes are TRBV7-2 and TRBJ2-1, with D unclear. The CDR3 is made up of 16 amino acids. Trimming left V 2 bases short and J 6 bases short, with 17 bases between. Germline-derived CDR1 and CDR2 are SGHTA and FQGNSA. CDR3: CASSLLVSLGGNEQFF. DNA of the CDR3: TGTGCCAGCAGCTTACTAGTTTCCCTAGGCGGCAATGAGCAGTTCTTC.

This chain uses TRBV19 with TRBJ1-3; D gene ambiguous. Trimming took 7 bases from V and 2 from J, leaving 9 bases between them. The germline V gene encodes CDR1 LNHDA and CDR2 SQIVND (reference sequence). The CDR3 runs to 13 residues. CDR3 sequence reads: CASTLPPGNTIYF. The CDR3 DNA reads TGTGCCAGTACTCTGCCACCTGGAAACACCATATATTTT.

The chain has TRBV20-1 and TRBJ2-5; a weak D match, TRBD1 (6 bases). The germline V gene has CDR1 DFQATT and CDR2 SNEGSKA (reference sequence). Trimming took 3 bases from V and 7 from J, leaving 12 bases between them. The CDR3 extends over 12 amino acids. This chain's CDR3 is CSARETGGTQYF. CDR3 sequence (DNA): TGCAGTGCTAGGGAGACAGGTGGGACCCAGTACTTC.

For this clonotype: The junction and the germline gene differ at one end; a read error may be behind it. The V call is TRBV6-1, the J call TRBJ2-5; possibly TRBD1 for D (6 bases). There are 13 residues in the CDR3. In germline, CDR1 is MNHNS, CDR2 SASEGT. The DNA of the CDR3 is TGTGCCGGCAGTGGGGGCTCCCAAGAGACCCAGTACTTC. This codes for CAGSGGSQETQYF.

This clonotype has just one count. The gene calls are TRBV20-1 and TRBJ2-1; 10 bases agree with TRBD2. This CDR3 has 17 amino acids. V lost 3 bases to trimming and J lost 5 bases; unmatched junction nucleotides: 13. Germline V lookup: CDR1 DFQATT, CDR2 SNEGSKA (reference sequence). The CDR3 DNA reads as TGCAGTGCTAGCGTTCCTCAAGCGGGGGGGACACACAATGAGCAGTTCTTC. This gives the protein CSASVPQAGGTHNEQFF.

The chain joins TRBV5-4 to TRBJ2-2, with D tentatively TRBD1 (7 bases). The CDR3 runs 16 residues. The ends were cut back, 1 base at V and 6 bases at J, with 16 bases in the middle. Germline CDR1 is SGHNT and CDR2 is YYREEE (reference sequence). In DNA form, the CDR3 reads TGTGCCAGCAGCTTGTCCAGGGGGGCAGAGGCCGGGGAGCTGTTTTTT. This translates into CASSLSRGAEAGELFF.

The chain links TRBV12-3 or TRBV12-4 to TRBJ2-2; 10 nucleotides align to TRBD2. V lost 6 bases, J lost 10 bases, and 8 bases stayed unmatched. CDR3 length equals 14 residues. The CDR3 sequence: CASSPGLAEEELFF. The CDR3 DNA sequence: TGTGCCAGCAGCCCCGGACTAGCGGAGGAGGAGCTGTTTTTT.

The genes are TRBV2 and TRBJ1-2; D gene unclear. The germline V and J ends were trimmed by 4 bases and 4 bases, with 13 bases remaining between them. CDR3 length equals 14 residues. Germline V CDR1 and CDR2: SNHLY, FYNNEI. Here the CDR3 DNA reads TGTGCCAGCAGTGGTCAGAGGGCCCTCTATGGCTACACCTTC. It encodes CASSGQRALYGYTF. Variable domain in full (rest from reference TRBV2 and TRBJ1-2): EPEVTQTPSHQVTQMGQEVILRCVPISNHLYFYWYRQILGQKVEFLVSFYNNEISEKSEIFDDQFSVERPDGSNFTLKIRSTKLEDSAMYFCASSGQRALYGYTFGSGTRLTVV.

This clonotype has only one observation. This sequence joins TRBV5-1 and TRBJ1-2; D is unclear. The length of the CDR3 is 13 residues. Germline-derived CDR1 and CDR2 are SGHRS and YFSETQ. The germline V and J ends were trimmed by 1 base and 8 bases, with 12 bases remaining between them. The CDR3, as DNA: TGCGCCAGCAGCTTGAAGGATGCGACAGGCTACACCTTC. Amino acid sequence: CASSLKDATGYTF. Full variable domain (missing parts from reference TRBV5-1 and TRBJ1-2): KAGVTQTPRYLIKTRGQQVTLSCSPISGHRSVSWYQQTPGQGLQFLFEYFSETQRNKGNFPGRFSGRQFSNSRSEMNVSTLELGDSALYLCASSLKDATGYTFGSGTRLTVV.

The chain links TRBV12-3 or TRBV12-4 to TRBJ2-7; D may be TRBD2 (6 bases). The DNA end lines up better with TRBJ2-5; the J call may be wrong. This CDR3 has 13 amino acids. The CDR3 DNA reads as TGTGCCAGCAATCGGGGGTCAGGGGAGACCCAGTACTTC. This translates into CASNRGSGETQYF.

The chain recombines TRBV6-1 with TRBJ2-7; no definite D call. The CDR3 has 11 residues. Germline V gene data show CDR1 as MNHNS and CDR2 as SASEGT. V lost 9 bases, J lost 6 bases, and 12 bases lay in between. This CDR3 reads CASSEAVEQYF. In DNA form, the CDR3 reads TGTGCCAGTTCCGAAGCCGTCGAGCAGTACTTC.

The V gene is TRBV6-5, the J gene TRBJ2-2; the D call may be TRBD1 or TRBD2 (5 bases each). The CDR3 spans 19 residues. With 2 bases removed from V and 2 bases from J, the gap between germline ends came to 21 bases. Germline assignment: CDR1 MNHEY and CDR2 SVGAGI. CDR3 loop: CASSYLQMGPRENTGELFF. CDR3 DNA: TGTGCCAGCAGTTACCTACAAATGGGACCGCGAGAAAACACCGGGGAGCTGTTTTTT.

The rearrangement uses TRBV12-3 or TRBV12-4 and TRBJ2-5; D unresolved. V was trimmed by 2 bases and J by 5 bases, leaving 9 bases between them. This CDR3 region has 13 residues. CDR3 sequence (DNA): TGTGCCAGCAGTTTACTCGGCCGGGAGACCCAGTACTTC. Translation: CASSLLGRETQYF.

The CDR3 sequence: CSARVLGSWNANYGYTF. CDR3 DNA sequence: TGCAGTGCTAGAGTACTGGGCAGTTGGAACGCTAACTATGGCTACACCTTC. The V gene is TRBV20-1, the J gene TRBJ1-2, with D unresolved. CDR1 is DFQATT and CDR2 is SNEGSKA in the germline V gene (reference sequence). The CDR3 consists of 17 residues. Trimming cost V 1 base and J 0 bases, with 18 bases left between them.

V gene TRBV2 combines with J gene TRBJ1-1, with 7 bases identical to TRBD1. The germline V gene has CDR1 SNHLY and CDR2 FYNNEI. J gave up 6 bases and V 6 bases, and 7 bases lay outside the gene matches. This CDR3 has 13 amino acids. CDR3 amino acids: CASSRDRAPEAFF. CDR3 in DNA: TGTGCCAGCAGCCGTGACAGGGCCCCTGAAGCTTTCTTT.

The chain joins TRBV18 to TRBJ1-1, with D uncertain. Germline lookup yields CDR1 KGHSH and CDR2 LQKENI. This CDR3 is 14 amino acids long. The V end was cut by 2 bases, the J end by 0 bases, with 7 bases between. Here the CDR3 reads CASSPKGMNTEAFF. DNA of the CDR3: TGTGCCAGCTCACCAAAAGGGATGAACACTGAAGCTTTCTTT.

The J gene is TRBJ1-2, the V gene TRBV20-1; TRBD1 might be the D (5 bases). This CDR3 is built from 12 residues. V was trimmed by 3 bases and J by 4 bases, leaving 9 bases between them. Germline values: CDR1 DFQATT, CDR2 SNEGSKA (reference sequence). CDR3 bases: TGCAGTGCTAGCCCTGACAGCTATGGCTACACCTTC. Protein product: CSASPDSYGYTF.

Comments on this clonotype: A junction end diverges from the germline sequence, so it may reflect a read error. The rearrangement uses TRBV20-1 and TRBJ2-5; D is unclear. The CDR3 contains 16 residues. Germline V CDR1 and CDR2: DFQATT, SNEGSKA (reference sequence). The CDR3 reads CSARDPSSISQETQYF. Here the CDR3 DNA reads TGCAGCGCTAGAGATCCGTCTAGTATTTCCCAAGAGACCCAGTACTTC.

This clonotype was detected a few times. The chain has TRBV7-9 and TRBJ1-5; no clear D. The ends were cut back, 3 bases at V and 1 base at J, with 19 bases in the middle. CDR1 is SEHNR and CDR2 is FQNEAQ in the germline V gene (reference sequence). This CDR3 contains 18 residues. The CDR3 DNA sequence: TGTGCCAGCAGCTTTGTTTTGTCGGGGTTGGCGAGCAATCAGCCCCAGCATTTT. This encodes CASSFVLSGLASNQPQHF.